The TCR beta chain under discussion was sequenced for a study of control samples from healthy donors and cancer patients. Germline-derived CDR1 and CDR2 are SGHNT and YENEEA. The V and J ends lost 3 bases and 9 bases respectively, with 15 bases between them. CDR3 size: 14 residues. Sequenced by immunoSEQ multiplex PCR; TCRdb stores in-frame clones only, minus some. The sample has approximately 220,000 clones; over 90% are singletons. The clonotype comes from a man between 45 and 60 years old in good health. The J gene is TRBJ2-1, the V gene TRBV11-3; maybe TRBD1 (8 bases). The sequencing sample was made of blood. The CDR3 spells CASSFSTGGGEQFF. The CDR3 nucleotides are TGTGCCAGCAGCTTCTCCACAGGGGGGGGTGAGCAGTTCTTC. The whole variable domain, filled in from reference TRBV11-3 and TRBJ2-1, reads EAGVVQSPRYKIIEKKQPVAFWCNPISGHNTLYWYLQNLGQGPELLIRYENEEAVDDSQLPKDRFSAERLKGVDSTLKIQPAELGDSAVYLCASSFSTGGGEQFFGPGTRLTVL.